This T cell receptor beta chain was recorded in a study of CD8+ T cells in alopecia areata. On the study more broadly: Treated patients took oral tofacitinib at 5 to 10 mg twice daily. After 6 to 18 months of tofacitinib, follow-up continued 6 months off drug.

This clone has just a few counts. Reverse transcribed after extraction, RNA yielded cDNA as the sequencing template. Produced via immunoSEQ multiplex PCR; TCRdb's table is partial and in-frame only. The table has over 120,000 clones, around 50% seen once. Lesional scalp tissue (obtained by punch biopsy) and peripheral blood were collected from alopecia areata patients. Losses at the gene ends were 4 bases for V and 7 bases for J; bases not matched to a gene: 6. CDR1 and CDR2 (germline): SQVTM, ANQGSEA. The CDR3 extends over 12 amino acids. The source material was CD4+ T cells sorted from blood, sampled at week 0. The V and J genes are TRBV29-1 and TRBJ1-1, with TRBD1 matching 7 bases. The source of this sequence is a human donor with alopecia areata. The CDR3 bases are TGCAGCGTTGGACGACAGGGTCTTGAAGCTTTCTTT. It is translated as CSVGRQGLEAFF.